Listed below are T cell receptor beta chains from one sample, sequenced in a study of shared clonotypes between healthy human individuals. TCRdb's table, derived via immunoSEQ multiplex PCR, lists solely in-frame clones and lacks some. The sample carries 2.3 million or so clones, over 90% recorded once. Sequencing used naive CD4+ T cells from PBMCs. Every receptor here comes from a young man in good health. Some clones in this sample may be carry-over from other donors' samples. The conserved cysteine and the conserved F or W are not part of the CDR3 here. Each record gives: clone size, CDR3 length, J gene, V gene, CDR3 protein. Clone size, where shown, is once, few, many, or a class for clones that have expanded.

size: NA; length: 13; J: TRBJ2-5; V: TRBV29-1; CDR3: SVEQWGRGSETQY
size: NA; length: 14; J: TRBJ2-4; V: TRBV2; CDR3: ASGGAGPVAKNIQY
size: NA; length: 11; J: TRBJ2-7; V: TRBV5-1; CDR3: ASSTTDSYEQY
size: NA; length: 12; J: TRBJ2-1; V: TRBV7-2; CDR3: ASSLGTWRAEQF
size: NA; length: 12; J: TRBJ2-7; V: TRBV7-2; CDR3: ASGRDKGSYEQY
size: NA; length: 13; J: TRBJ1-5; V: TRBV5-1; CDR3: ASSLGDRGNQPQH
size: NA; length: 12; J: TRBJ2-2; V: TRBV5-1; CDR3: ASSLVPGSWELF
size: NA; length: 11; J: TRBJ2-7; V: TRBV10-3; CDR3: AIRPGQSYEQY
size: NA; length: 12; J: TRBJ2-2; V: TRBV2; CDR3: ASSATEARVELF
size: once; length: 15; J: TRBJ2-2; V: TRBV4-3; CDR3: ASSQDGTVANTGELF
size: NA; length: 13; J: TRBJ2-1; V: TRBV6-5; CDR3: ASRSPGIDWAQQF
size: NA; length: 13; J: TRBJ2-2; V: TRBV7-9; CDR3: ASSPGRWNTGELF
size: NA; length: 13; J: TRBJ1-2; V: TRBV28; CDR3: ASSLFRGASNGYT
size: NA; length: 12; J: TRBJ1-2; V: TRBV6-4; CDR3: ASSDPRVSYGYT
size: NA; length: 11; J: TRBJ2-7; V: TRBV28; CDR3: ASSFFGTYEQY
size: NA; length: 12; J: TRBJ2-1; V: TRBV6-5; CDR3: ASSSLGSYNEQF
size: NA; length: 9; J: TRBJ2-5; V: TRBV20-1; CDR3: SARSQETQY
size: NA; length: 13; J: TRBJ1-5; V: TRBV4-1; CDR3: ASSPPDRGDQPQH
size: NA; length: 15; J: TRBJ2-1; V: TRBV6-4; CDR3: ASSAGSGSRGYNEQF
size: NA; length: 11; J: TRBJ2-3; V: TRBV7-3; CDR3: ASSQSITDTQY
size: once; length: 12; J: TRBJ2-5; V: TRBV9; CDR3: ASSVGTGEETQY
size: NA; length: 12; J: TRBJ2-3; V: TRBV28; CDR3: ASSAYRSTDTQY
size: NA; length: 13; J: TRBJ1-2; V: TRBV2; CDR3: ASRAGQGPNYGYT
size: NA; length: 11; J: TRBJ2-2; V: TRBV28; CDR3: ATLGGVTGELF
size: NA; length: 12; J: TRBJ1-4; V: TRBV4-1; CDR3: ASSRLGTNEKLF
size: NA; length: 13; J: TRBJ2-3; V: TRBV10-3; CDR3: AISEAGGRTDTQY
size: NA; length: 11; J: TRBJ2-3; V: TRBV5-1; CDR3: ASSGQGADTQY
size: NA; length: 13; J: TRBJ2-2; V: TRBV5-1; CDR3: ASSVRDSYTGELF
size: NA; length: 14; J: TRBJ1-1; V: TRBV5-5; CDR3: ASSLALGGTNTEAF